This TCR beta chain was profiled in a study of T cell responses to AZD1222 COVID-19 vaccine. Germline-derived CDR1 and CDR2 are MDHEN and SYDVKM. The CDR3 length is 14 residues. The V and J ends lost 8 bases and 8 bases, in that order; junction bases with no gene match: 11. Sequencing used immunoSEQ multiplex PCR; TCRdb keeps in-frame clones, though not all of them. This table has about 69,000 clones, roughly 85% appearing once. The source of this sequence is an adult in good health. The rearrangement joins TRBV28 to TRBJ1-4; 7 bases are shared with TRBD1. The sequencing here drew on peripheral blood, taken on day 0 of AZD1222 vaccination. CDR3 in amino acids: CASLQGGREEKLFF. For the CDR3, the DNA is TGTGCCAGCTTGCAAGGGGGCAGAGAGGAAAAACTGTTTTTT.